This TCR beta chain emerged from a study of long-term antiretroviral therapy in people with HIV (dated by TCRdb to 2021 to 2024). In terms of the full investigation: The earliest samples were collected approximately a decade before the 2015 WHO recommendation for immediate ART, a period when ART was typically delayed until CD4 counts fell. No cross-contamination during QIAcube processing turned up in test extractions that ran a monoclonal T-cell line alongside 33 polyclonal samples. Whether ART initiation and durable HIV suppression were associated with changes in peripheral blood TRB repertoire composition and diversity was tested in a retrospective serial study. From over 25 adults with confirmed HIV infection, the cohort provided some 200 cryopreserved PBMC samples, gathered serially across a mean of around six years (range 1-12). Of the roughly 27 participants with HIV, about a dozen were female. The paper's findings and limits, for the study overall: A significant increase in TRB diversity was found to be associated with ART initiation, although TRB diversity was observed to remain significantly below that of transplant donor controls even after long-term ART. Unsorted PBMC were profiled instead of sorted CD4+ and CD8+ T cells because pre-ART samples had limited cell numbers. HIV repertoires had narrower CDR3 length ranges than controls, and the network structure suggested an antigen-experienced repertoire that shifted only slightly toward naive after ART. Inferences about post-ART repertoire changes are limited because no data were available on ART adherence, viral resistance or therapy changes. Owing to limited PBMC availability, only the TCR beta chain was sequenced, without alpha chain pairing. The repertoire was dominated across all time points by expanded TRB clones identified before ART initiation, although this dominance was seen to fluctuate and to decrease in many PLHIV after ART. The samples were dated from about 2004 to 2018, and the ART regimens that were used may be less effective than current ART regimens.

To be included, a participant needed at least one PBMC sample from before ART initiation plus at least two post-ART samples. Every participant with HIV received treatment in the United States of America. Before DNA extraction, cryopreserved samples containing about 0.9-11 million PBMC were thawed and washed. At the time of the earliest PBMC sample for each participant with HIV, ages ranged from roughly 23 to 60 years. PBMC samples from each participant spanned 1-4 timepoints before ART initiation and 2-8 timepoints after ART initiation, with a median of 7 samples. For every participant, serial HIV viral load, CD4+ T-cell count, ART history and demographic data were obtained. A Qiagen kit on a QIAcube was used to extract genomic DNA from unsorted PBMC, with samples processed in batches of 12. The immunoSEQ hsTCRB v3.0 assay was used at survey level resolution to sequence the TRB variable region. The targeted TRB sequencing depth was about 40,000-55,000 T-cell genomes per sample. Pooled TRB libraries were sequenced on an Illumina MiSeq with a v3 150-cycle kit. In the paper's pipeline: Repertoire analysis was run in R within a reproducible Nextflow workflow that covered QC, data transformation and analysis. LymphoSeq2, an R package for AIRR-Seq data exploration, was used to implement custom analyses. After excluding a handful of samples that yielded fewer than 5000 total TRB sequences, fewer than 200 HIV repertoires remained for analysis. Among the 180 to 200 HIV repertoires that were kept, around 59 were collected before ART initiation and 120 to 140 were collected after ART initiation. Repertoires were downsampled to 5000 TRB nucleotide sequences, and summary statistics were averaged over 100 downsampling iterations. Only TRB sequences with CDR3 regions of at least seven amino acids were retained for analysis. A Shannon entropy-derived clonality score and the Gini coefficient were used to measure diversity. Repertoire networks linked the top 5000 CDR3 amino acid sequences whenever two sequences differed by an edit distance of one. For TRB CDR3 amino acid sequences, antigen specificity groups and MHC restriction were predicted with GLIPH2. To flag known associations with CMV, EBV, HIV or tissue antigens, CDR3 amino acid sequences were compared against VDJdb and McPAS-TCR. Pre-ART, post-ART and control groups were compared with Wilcoxon signed-rank tests and Holm-Bonferroni correction. In its TCRdb copy, this immuneACCESS table keeps in-frame sequences only and misses some clones. Where compared with another copy, unresolved V genes explain less than half of these, and the others have no known cause. D and trimming come from the DNA, and the V and J calls and clone size come from that table. Recorded for this sample are over 15,000 clones; roughly 92% of them occurred a single time. The top ten clones comprise 10% to 15% of the sample.

The V and J ends are trimmed by 6 bases and 9 bases, leaving 13 bases between them. Reading the germline V gene (reference sequence) gives CDR1 GTSNPN and CDR2 SVGIG. The CDR3 measures 11 amino acids from cysteine to phenylalanine. The DNA shown is the 33-base CDR3, in frame from base 1. In this sample, this clone turned up once. Its target antigen remains unknown. The record has no base qualities; no much larger clone is one base away. This sequence was found in a woman aged 40 to 50 with HIV. Sequencing was performed on unsorted PBMCs, taken 0.6 years after starting antiretroviral therapy. The chain is made from TRBV30 and TRBJ2-3, with the D call tentatively TRBD1 or TRBD2, each fitting 5 bases. The CDR3 corresponds to CACSGQRTQYF. The DNA reads TGTGCCTGTTCGGGGCAGAGGACGCAGTATTTT.